Presented here are 14 T cell receptor beta chains from one specimen sequenced in a study of CXCR3-negative and CXCR3-positive naive CD8 T cells. Preparation of TRB cDNA libraries relied on 5' RACE carrying UMI labels. From its re-call of the 5' RACE reads, TCRdb lists each CDR3 protein once, without DNA. Across fewer than 95,000 distinct CDR3 sequences, the top ten clones capture over 1.5% of the sample. Sample: naive CXCR3- CD8+ T cells from blood. As to subset: CD45RO-CCR7+CD27+CD95- naive CD8+ T cells lacking CXCR3 (TNR3-). All receptors derive from a human donor in good health. Some clones in this sample may be carry-over from other donors' samples.

The rearrangement uses TRBV11-2 and TRBJ2-1; TCRdb's D call, TRBD2, is unchecked because there is no DNA. The CDR3 is made up of 16 amino acids. Germline lookup yields CDR1 SGHAT and CDR2 FQNNGV. CDR3 loop: CASSSRGQRTLHEQFF.

The chain has TRBV12-3 or TRBV12-4 and TRBJ2-7; TCRdb proposes TRBD1, but this gene call is untestable without DNA. This CDR3 comprises 14 residues. The CDR3 here is CASSLATGNYEQYF.

The chain is built from TRBV7-9 and TRBJ2-1; TCRdb names TRBD1, which stays unverified in the absence of DNA. Germline V CDR1 and CDR2: SEHNR, FQNEAQ (reference sequence). The CDR3 is 13 residues long. The chain's CDR3 is CASSFAQGGEQFF.

J is TRBJ2-7 and V is TRBV28; the TCRdb call, TRBD2, lacks DNA for checking. The CDR3 contains 14 residues. Germline V gene data show CDR1 as MDHEN and CDR2 as SYDVKM. CDR3: CASSPREGPHEQYF.

The chain couples TRBV29-1 to TRBJ2-7; there is no DNA to check the TCRdb D call of TRBD1. CDR3 length equals 12 residues. In germline, CDR1 is SQVTM, CDR2 ANQGSEA. CDR3 loop: CSVPKDSREQYF.

The genes are TRBV7-9 and TRBJ1-1; TCRdb's D gene call, TRBD1, goes unchecked for lack of DNA. The CDR3 sequence is 14 residues long. The germline V gene has CDR1 SEHNR and CDR2 FQNEAQ (reference sequence). CDR3 protein: CASSFRGEDTEAFF.

The chain is built from TRBV29-1 and TRBJ2-7. CDR1 SQVTM and CDR2 ANQGSEA come from the germline V gene. This CDR3 contains 11 residues. The CDR3 loop is CSVVTIYEQYF.

This chain uses TRBV20-1 with TRBJ2-7; lacking DNA, the TRBD1 call made by TCRdb goes unchecked. Germline V gene sequence: CDR1 DFQATT, CDR2 SNEGSKA (reference sequence). CDR3 length: 15 residues. This CDR3 is CSARPRAGGSYEQYF.

The chain links TRBV29-1 to TRBJ1-2; TCRdb's D gene call, TRBD1, goes unchecked for lack of DNA. Germline V gene sequence: CDR1 SQVTM, CDR2 ANQGSEA. The CDR3 spans 14 residues. The CDR3 here is CSDAHGQGALGYTF.

The chain carries TRBV5-1 and TRBJ2-5; lacking DNA, the TRBD1 call made by TCRdb goes unchecked. Per the germline V gene, CDR1 is SGHRS and CDR2 is YFSETQ. The CDR3 contains 15 residues. CDR3 sequence: CASSFSTGGEETQYF. Full variable domain (remainder filled in from reference TRBV5-1 and TRBJ2-5): KAGVTQTPRYLIKTRGQQVTLSCSPISGHRSVSWYQQTPGQGLQFLFEYFSETQRNKGNFPGRFSGRQFSNSRSEMNVSTLELGDSALYLCASSFSTGGEETQYFGPGTRLLVL.

The genes are TRBV7-9 and TRBJ2-7; the TCRdb call, TRBD1, lacks DNA for checking. The CDR3 is made up of 13 amino acids. CDR1 is SEHNR and CDR2 is FQNEAQ in the germline V gene (reference sequence). The CDR3 protein is CASSGDLGHEQYF. Full variable domain (outside the CDR3, taken from reference TRBV7-9 and TRBJ2-7): DTGVSQNPRHKITKRGQNVTFRCDPISEHNRLYWYRQTLGQGPEFLTYFQNEAQLEKSRLLSDRFSAERPKGSFSTLEIQRTEQGDSAMYLCASSGDLGHEQYFGPGTRLTVT.

The chain has TRBV20-1 and TRBJ2-7; there is no DNA to check the TCRdb D call of TRBD1. The germline CDR1 and CDR2 sequences are DFQATT and SNEGSKA (reference sequence). This CDR3 comprises 14 residues. The CDR3 sequence is CSAQDRVVDYEQYF.

The rearrangement uses TRBV6-2 or TRBV6-3 and TRBJ2-7; as DNA is missing, the TRBD2 call by TCRdb cannot be tested. Germline V gene lookup returns CDR1 MNHEY and CDR2 SVGEGT. The length of the CDR3 is 16 residues. The CDR3 sequence is CASSLMRAGGSYEQYF.

The chain carries TRBV9 and TRBJ2-7. The CDR3 has 15 amino acids. Germline values: CDR1 SGDLS, CDR2 YYNGEE. The CDR3 protein is CASSVGSSISYEQYF.